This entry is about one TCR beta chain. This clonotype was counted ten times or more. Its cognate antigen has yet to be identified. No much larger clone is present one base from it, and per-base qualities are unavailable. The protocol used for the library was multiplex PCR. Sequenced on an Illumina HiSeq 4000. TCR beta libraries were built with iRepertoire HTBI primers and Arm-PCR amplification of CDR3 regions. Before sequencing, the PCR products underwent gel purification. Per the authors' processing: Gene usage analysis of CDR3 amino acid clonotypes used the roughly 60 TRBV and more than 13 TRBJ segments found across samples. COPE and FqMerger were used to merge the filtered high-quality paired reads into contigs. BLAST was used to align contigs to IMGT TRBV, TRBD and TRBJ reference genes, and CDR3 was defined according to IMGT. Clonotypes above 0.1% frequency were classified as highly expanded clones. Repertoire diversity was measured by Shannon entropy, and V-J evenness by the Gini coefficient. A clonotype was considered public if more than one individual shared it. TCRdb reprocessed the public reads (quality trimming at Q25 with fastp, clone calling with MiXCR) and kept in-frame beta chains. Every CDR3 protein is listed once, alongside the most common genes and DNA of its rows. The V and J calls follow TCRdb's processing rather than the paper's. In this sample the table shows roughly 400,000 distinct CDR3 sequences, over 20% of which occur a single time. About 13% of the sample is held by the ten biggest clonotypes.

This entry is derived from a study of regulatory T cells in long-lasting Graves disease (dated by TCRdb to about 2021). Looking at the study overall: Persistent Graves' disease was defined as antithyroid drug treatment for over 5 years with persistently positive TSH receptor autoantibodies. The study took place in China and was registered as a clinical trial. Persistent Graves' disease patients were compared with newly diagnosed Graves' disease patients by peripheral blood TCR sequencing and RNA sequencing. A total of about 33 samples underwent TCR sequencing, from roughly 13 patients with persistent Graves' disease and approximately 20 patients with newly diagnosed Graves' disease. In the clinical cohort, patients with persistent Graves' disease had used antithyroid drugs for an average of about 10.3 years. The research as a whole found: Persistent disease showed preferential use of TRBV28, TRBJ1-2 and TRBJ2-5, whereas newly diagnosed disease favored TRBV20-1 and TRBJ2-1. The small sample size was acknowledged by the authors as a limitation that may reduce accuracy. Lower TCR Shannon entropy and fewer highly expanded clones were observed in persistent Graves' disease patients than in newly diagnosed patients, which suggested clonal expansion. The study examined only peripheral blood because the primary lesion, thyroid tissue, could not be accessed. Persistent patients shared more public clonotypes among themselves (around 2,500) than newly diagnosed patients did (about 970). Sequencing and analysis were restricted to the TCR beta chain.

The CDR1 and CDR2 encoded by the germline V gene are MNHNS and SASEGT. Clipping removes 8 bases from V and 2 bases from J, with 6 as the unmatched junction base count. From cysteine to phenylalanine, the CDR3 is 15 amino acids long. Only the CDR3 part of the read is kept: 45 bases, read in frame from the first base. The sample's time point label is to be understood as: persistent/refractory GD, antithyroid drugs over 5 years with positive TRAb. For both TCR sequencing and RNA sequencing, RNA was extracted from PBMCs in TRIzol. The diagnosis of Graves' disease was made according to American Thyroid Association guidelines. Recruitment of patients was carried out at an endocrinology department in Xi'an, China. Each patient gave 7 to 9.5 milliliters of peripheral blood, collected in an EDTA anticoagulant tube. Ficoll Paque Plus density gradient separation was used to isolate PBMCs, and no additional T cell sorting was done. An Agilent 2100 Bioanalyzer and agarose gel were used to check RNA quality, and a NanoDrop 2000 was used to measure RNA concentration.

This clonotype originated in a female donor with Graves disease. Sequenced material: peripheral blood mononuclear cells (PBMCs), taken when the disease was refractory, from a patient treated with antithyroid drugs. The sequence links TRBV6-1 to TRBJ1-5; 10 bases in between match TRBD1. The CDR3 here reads CASHPGTGGNQPQHF. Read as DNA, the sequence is TGTGCCAGCCATCCCGGGACAGGGGGCAATCAGCCCCAGCATTTT.